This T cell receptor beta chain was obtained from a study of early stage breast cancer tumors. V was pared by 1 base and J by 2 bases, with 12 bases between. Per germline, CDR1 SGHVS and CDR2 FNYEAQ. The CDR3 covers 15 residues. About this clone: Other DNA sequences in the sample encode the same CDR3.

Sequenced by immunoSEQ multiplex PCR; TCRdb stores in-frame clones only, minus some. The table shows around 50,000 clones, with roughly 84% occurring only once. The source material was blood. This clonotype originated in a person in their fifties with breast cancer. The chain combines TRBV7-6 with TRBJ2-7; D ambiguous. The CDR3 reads CASSLEPSGTYEQYF. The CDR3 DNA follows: TGTGCCAGCAGCTTAGAGCCTAGTGGGACCTACGAGCAGTACTTC.